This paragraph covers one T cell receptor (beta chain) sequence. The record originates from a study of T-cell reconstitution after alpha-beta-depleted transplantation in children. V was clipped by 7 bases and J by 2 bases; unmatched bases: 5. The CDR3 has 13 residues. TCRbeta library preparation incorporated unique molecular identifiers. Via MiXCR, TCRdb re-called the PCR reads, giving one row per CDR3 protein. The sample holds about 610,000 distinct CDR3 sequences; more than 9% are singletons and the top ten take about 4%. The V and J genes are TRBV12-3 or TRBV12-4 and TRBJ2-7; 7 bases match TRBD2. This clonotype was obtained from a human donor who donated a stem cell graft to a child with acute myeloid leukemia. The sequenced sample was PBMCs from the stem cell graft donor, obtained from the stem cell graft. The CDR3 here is CASKGGDPYEQYF. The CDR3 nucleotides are TGTGCCAGCAAGGGAGGGGACCCCTACGAGCAGTACTTC.